This is a list of T cell receptor beta chains from one sample in a study of cytomegalovirus exposure and HLA in healthy donors. Assay: immunoSEQ multiplex PCR; the TCRdb copy retains only in-frame clones and omits some. The sample contains more than 90,000 clones, around 77% of which appear only once. The sequencing sample was made of PBMCs. These receptors came from a man younger than 45 in good health and CMV-seronegative. CDR3s include the opening cysteine and the closing phenylalanine or tryptophan. The order of the fields is J gene, D gene, clone size, V gene, CDR3 DNA, CDR3 protein. The D gene is left open where the match is weak. Some rows have no size entry. The others give once, few or many, or a class for an expanded clone.

>TRBJ1-1|-|few|TRBV19
TGTGCCAGTAGTCCAGGGTTCACTGAAGCTTTCTTT
CASSPGFTEAFF
>TRBJ2-5|TRBD2|-|TRBV13
TGTGCCAGCAGCGGAACTAGCGGGGGTCCTTCGGAGACCCAGTACTTC
CASSGTSGGPSETQYF
>TRBJ1-5|-|-|TRBV27
TGTGCCAGCAGTTTCTATAGCAATCAGCCCCAGCATTTT
CASSFYSNQPQHF
>TRBJ2-2|-|-|TRBV7-2
TGTGCCAGCAGTAACAGTGGGGGACAATCGAACACCGGGGAGCTGTTTTTT
CASSNSGGQSNTGELFF
>TRBJ2-5|-|-|TRBV5-1
TGCGCCAGCAGCTCGACTATTAAAGAGACCCAGTACTTC
CASSSTIKETQYF
>TRBJ1-2|-|-|TRBV19
TGTGCCAGTAGTCTCCAGGGCAACTATGGCTACACCTTC
CASSLQGNYGYTF
>TRBJ1-1|TRBD1|-|TRBV13
TGTGCCAGCAGCACTTGGACAGGGGCCAAGAACACTGAAGCTTTCTTT
CASSTWTGAKNTEAFF
>TRBJ1-2|TRBD1|few|TRBV6-1
TGTGCCAGCAGTATACAGGGGGCGTATGGCTACACCTTC
CASSIQGAYGYTF
>TRBJ2-5|-|-|TRBV6-6
TGTGCCAGCAGTTACACCAAGCGGGAGACCCAGTACTTC
CASSYTKRETQYF
>TRBJ1-1|-|-|TRBV19
TGTGCCAGTGCAGGTGTAGGGGTCGGCACTGAAGCTTTCTTT
CASAGVGVGTEAFF
>TRBJ1-2|TRBD1|-|TRBV10-3
TGTGCCATCAGTGAGTCCAGGACAGGGAGGAAGCCTAACTATGGCTACACCTTC
CAISESRTGRKPNYGYTF
>TRBJ2-7|TRBD1|-|TRBV19
TGTGCCAGTAGTATTCGTACAGGGGGGTGGAGCTCCTACGAGCAGTACTTC
CASSIRTGGWSSYEQYF
>TRBJ2-5|TRBD2|-|TRBV19
TGTGCCAGTAGTATAGCCGTCGGGACTAGTTTTGGGACCCAGTACTTC
CASSIAVGTSFGTQYF
>TRBJ1-6|-|-|TRBV6-5
TGTGCCACAAGGTGGGCAAGGTATAATTCACCCCTCCACTTT
CATRWARYNSPLHF
>TRBJ1-1|-|-|TRBV5-6
TGTGCCAGCAGCTTGGAGTACAGGGACACTGAAGCTTTCTTT
CASSLEYRDTEAFF
>TRBJ2-3|TRBD2|-|TRBV5-1
TGCGCCAGCAGCGGTAATAGCGGGAAAAGCACAGATACGCAGTATTTT
CASSGNSGKSTDTQYF
>TRBJ1-2|-|-|TRBV27
TGTGCCAGCAGTTTATTTGCTGACAGCCATTCTAACTATGGCTACACCTTC
CASSLFADSHSNYGYTF